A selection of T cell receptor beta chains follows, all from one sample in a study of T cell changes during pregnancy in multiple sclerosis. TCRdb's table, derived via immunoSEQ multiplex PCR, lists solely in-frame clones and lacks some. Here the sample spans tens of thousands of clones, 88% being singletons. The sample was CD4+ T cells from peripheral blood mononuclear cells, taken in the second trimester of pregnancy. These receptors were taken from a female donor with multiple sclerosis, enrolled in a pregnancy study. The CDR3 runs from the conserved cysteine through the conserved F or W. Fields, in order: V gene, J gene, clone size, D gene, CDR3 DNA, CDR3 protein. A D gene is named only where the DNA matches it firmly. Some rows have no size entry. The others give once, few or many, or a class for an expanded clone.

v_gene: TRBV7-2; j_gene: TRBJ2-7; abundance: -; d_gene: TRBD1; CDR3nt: TGTGCCAGCAGCTTAGCGGGACAGGGCATATACGAGCAGTACTTC; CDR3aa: CASSLAGQGIYEQYF
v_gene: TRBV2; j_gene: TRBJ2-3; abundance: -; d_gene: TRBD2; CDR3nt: TGTGCCAGCAGGGTTAGCGGGTATACGCAGTATTTT; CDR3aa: CASRVSGYTQYF
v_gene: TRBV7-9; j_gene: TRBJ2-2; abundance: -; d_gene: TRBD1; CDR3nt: TGTGCCAGCACCGGGACAGGGAACACCGGGGAGCTGTTTTTT; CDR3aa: CASTGTGNTGELFF
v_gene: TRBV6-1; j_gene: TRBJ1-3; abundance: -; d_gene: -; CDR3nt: TGTGCCAGCAGTGCAAGGGGTGTTGGAAACACCATATATTTT; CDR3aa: CASSARGVGNTIYF
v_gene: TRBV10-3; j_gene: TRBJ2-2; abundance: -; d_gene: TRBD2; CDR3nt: TGTGCCATCAGTGACTCTAGCGGGAGGGCAGGGACCGGGGAGCTGTTTTTT; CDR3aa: CAISDSSGRAGTGELFF
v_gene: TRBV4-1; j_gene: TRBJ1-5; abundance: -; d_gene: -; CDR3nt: TGCGCCAGCAGCCAAGACCTTAGAGGAGGCAGTCAGTATAGCAATCAGCCCCAGCATTTT; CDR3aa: CASSQDLRGGSQYSNQPQHF
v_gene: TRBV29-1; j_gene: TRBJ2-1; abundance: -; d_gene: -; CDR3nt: TGCAGCTCCTGGGGAGTTCGGGGAGTCTACAATGAGCAGTTCTTC; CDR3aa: CSSWGVRGVYNEQFF
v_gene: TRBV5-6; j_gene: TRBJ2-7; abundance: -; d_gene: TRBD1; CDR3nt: TGTGCCAGCATCCCGACAGGGGGCTACGAGCAGTACTTC; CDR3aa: CASIPTGGYEQYF
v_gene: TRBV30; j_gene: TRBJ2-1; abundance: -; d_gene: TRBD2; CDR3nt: TGTGCCTGGTACTCCGGGGGGATTCATTTATACAATGAGCAGTTCTTC; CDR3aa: CAWYSGGIHLYNEQFF
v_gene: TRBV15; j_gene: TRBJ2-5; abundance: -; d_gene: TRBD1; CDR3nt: TGTGCCACCAGCAGATCCACCGGGACAGGGGAAGAGACCCAGTACTTC; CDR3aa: CATSRSTGTGEETQYF
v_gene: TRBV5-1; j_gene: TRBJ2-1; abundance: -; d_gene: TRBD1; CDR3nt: TGCGCCAGCAGTCGCCGGGACAGGGGCTACAATGAGCAGTTCTTC; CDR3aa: CASSRRDRGYNEQFF
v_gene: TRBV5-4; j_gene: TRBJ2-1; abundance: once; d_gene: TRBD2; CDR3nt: TGTGCCAGCAGCTCAGCGGGGGGTTACAATGACGAGCAGTTCTTC; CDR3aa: CASSSAGGYNDEQFF
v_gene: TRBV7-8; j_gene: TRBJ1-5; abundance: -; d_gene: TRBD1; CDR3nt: TGTGCCAGCAGCCCGGGGGACAGAAAAAATCAGCCCCAGCATTTT; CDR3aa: CASSPGDRKNQPQHF
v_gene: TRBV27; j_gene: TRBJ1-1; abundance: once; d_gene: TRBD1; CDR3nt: TGTGCCAGCAGTAATCCCGGGACAGGGCACACTGAAGCTTTCTTT; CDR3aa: CASSNPGTGHTEAFF
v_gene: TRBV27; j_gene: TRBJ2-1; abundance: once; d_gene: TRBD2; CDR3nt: TGTGCCAGCAGTTTATCCGGACTAGCGGGAGCGTCCTACAATGAGCAGTTCTTC; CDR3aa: CASSLSGLAGASYNEQFF
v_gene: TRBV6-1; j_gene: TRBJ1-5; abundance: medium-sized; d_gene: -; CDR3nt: TGTGCCAGCAGTGAAGCTCTTATGAGCAATCAGCCCCAGCATTTT; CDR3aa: CASSEALMSNQPQHF
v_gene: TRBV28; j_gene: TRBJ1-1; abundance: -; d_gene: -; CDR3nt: TGTGCCACCGTGCCAGGGGCTTTGAACACTGAAGCTTTCTTT; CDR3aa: CATVPGALNTEAFF
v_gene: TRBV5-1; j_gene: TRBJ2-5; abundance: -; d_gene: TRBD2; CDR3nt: TGCGCCAGCAGCTTGGTAGCGGGAGAAATTGAGCAGTACTTC; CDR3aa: CASSLVAGEIEQYF
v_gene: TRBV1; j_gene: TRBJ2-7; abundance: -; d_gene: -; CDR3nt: TGCACCAGCAGCCAAGCCCACAGGGTCTACGAGCAGTACTTC; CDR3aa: CTSSQAHRVYEQYF
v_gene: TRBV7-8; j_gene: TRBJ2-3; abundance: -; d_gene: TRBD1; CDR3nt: TGTGCCAGCAGCAGGGGGCATGCAGGGGGCGAAGATACGCAGTATTTT; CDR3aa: CASSRGHAGGEDTQYF
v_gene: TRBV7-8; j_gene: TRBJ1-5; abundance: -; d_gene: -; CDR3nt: TGTGCCAGCAGCTCCCAAAGGATGCAGGTATACAATCAGCCCCAGCATTTT; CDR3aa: CASSSQRMQVYNQPQHF
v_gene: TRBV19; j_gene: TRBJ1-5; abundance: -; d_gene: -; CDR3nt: TGTGCCAGTAGTATAAACGGGGGTAATCAGCCCCAGCATTTT; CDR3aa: CASSINGGNQPQHF
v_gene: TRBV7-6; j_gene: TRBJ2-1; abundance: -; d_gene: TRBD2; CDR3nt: TGTGCCAGCAGCTTAGTCCTAGCGGGAGGGTCCTACAATGAGCAGTTCTTC; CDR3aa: CASSLVLAGGSYNEQFF
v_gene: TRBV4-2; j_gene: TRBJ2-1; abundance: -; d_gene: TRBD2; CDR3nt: TGTGCCAGCAGCCAAGTCCTAGCGGGAAGGTTCAATGAGCAGTTCTTC; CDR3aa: CASSQVLAGRFNEQFF
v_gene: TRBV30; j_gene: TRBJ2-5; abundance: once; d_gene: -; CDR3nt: TGTGCCTGGAGCGGCAGGGAGACCCAGTACTTC; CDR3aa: CAWSGRETQYF
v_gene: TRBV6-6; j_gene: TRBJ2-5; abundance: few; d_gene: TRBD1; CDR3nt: TGTGCCAGCAGTCCTCGGGACAGCACGGCCCAGTACTTC; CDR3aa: CASSPRDSTAQYF
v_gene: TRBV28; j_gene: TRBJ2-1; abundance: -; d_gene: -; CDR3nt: TGTGCCAGCAGTTTTCTTGACAGGGGGCCGGCTAGCGGGGGACACACCAACAATGAGCAGTTCTTC; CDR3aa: CASSFLDRGPASGGHTNNEQFF
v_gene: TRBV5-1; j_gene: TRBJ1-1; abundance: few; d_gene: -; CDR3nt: TGCGCCAGCAGCAAGGACACAGCGAACACTGAAGCTTTCTTT; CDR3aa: CASSKDTANTEAFF
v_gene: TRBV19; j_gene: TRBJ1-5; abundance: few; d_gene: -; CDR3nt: TGTGCCAGTAGTATAGATGGGGGAGGGTCGTATCAGCCCCAGCATTTT; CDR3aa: CASSIDGGGSYQPQHF
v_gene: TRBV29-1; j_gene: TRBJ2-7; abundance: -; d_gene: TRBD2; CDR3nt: TGCAGCGTTGGAGGGAGCGGGAGGAGCTCCTACGAGCAGTACTTC; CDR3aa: CSVGGSGRSSYEQYF
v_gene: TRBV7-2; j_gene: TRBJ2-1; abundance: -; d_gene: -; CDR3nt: TGTGCCAGCAGCTTATTCAGCCAGGGAAGGTACAATGAGCAGTTCTTC; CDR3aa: CASSLFSQGRYNEQFF
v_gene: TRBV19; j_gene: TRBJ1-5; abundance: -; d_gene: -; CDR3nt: TGTGCCAGTAGTACTATCAAGATCATGAGCAATCAGCCCCAGCATTTT; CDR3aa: CASSTIKIMSNQPQHF
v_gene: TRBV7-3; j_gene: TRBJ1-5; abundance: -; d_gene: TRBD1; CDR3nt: TGTGCCAGCAGCCCCCCTGACAGGGAAGGGCAGCCCCAGCATTTT; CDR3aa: CASSPPDREGQPQHF
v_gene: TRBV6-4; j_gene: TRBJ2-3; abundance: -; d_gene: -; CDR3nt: TGTGCCAGCAGTGACTCGGAGGCAGATACGCAGTATTTT; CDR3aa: CASSDSEADTQYF
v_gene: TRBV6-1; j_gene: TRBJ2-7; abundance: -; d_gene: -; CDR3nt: TGTGCCAGCGGAGAGACTATGAACGAGCAGTACTTC; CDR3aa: CASGETMNEQYF
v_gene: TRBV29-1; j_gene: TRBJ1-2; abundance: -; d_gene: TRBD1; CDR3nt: TGCAGCGCGGGGACAGACAACTATATTTCTGGCTACACCTTC; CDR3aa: CSAGTDNYISGYTF
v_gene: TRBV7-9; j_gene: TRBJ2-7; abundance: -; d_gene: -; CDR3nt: TGTGCCAGCAGCGGAGAGGGTCGCGGGGTCTCCGAGCAGTACTTC; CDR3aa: CASSGEGRGVSEQYF
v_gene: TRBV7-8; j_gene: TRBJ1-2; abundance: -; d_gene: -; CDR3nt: TGTGCCAGCAGCTTAGGGTCTGGCAGAAACTATGGCTACACCTTC; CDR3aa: CASSLGSGRNYGYTF
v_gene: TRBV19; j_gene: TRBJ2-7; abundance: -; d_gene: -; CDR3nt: TGTGCCAGTAGTGAGTCGAAATACGAGCAGTACTTC; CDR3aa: CASSESKYEQYF
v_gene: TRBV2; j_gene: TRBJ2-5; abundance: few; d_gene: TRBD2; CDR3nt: TGTGCCAGCAGTGGGGGGCTAGCGGGAGGTAGAGAGACCCAGTACTTC; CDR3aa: CASSGGLAGGRETQYF
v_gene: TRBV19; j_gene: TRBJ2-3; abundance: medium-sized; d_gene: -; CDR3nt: TGTGCCAGTAGTATTAGGAGGAGCACAGATACGCAGTATTTT; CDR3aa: CASSIRRSTDTQYF
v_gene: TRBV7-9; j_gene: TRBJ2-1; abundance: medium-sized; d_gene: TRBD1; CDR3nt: TGTGCCAGCAGCCCCGTCTTGGGACAGGGGTCCCGCTCCTACAATGAGCAGTTCTTC; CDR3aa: CASSPVLGQGSRSYNEQFF
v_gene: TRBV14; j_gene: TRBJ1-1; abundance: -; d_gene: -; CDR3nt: TGTGCCAGCAGCCAACGACGCGGCAGGAACACTGAAGCTTTCTTT; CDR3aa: CASSQRRGRNTEAFF
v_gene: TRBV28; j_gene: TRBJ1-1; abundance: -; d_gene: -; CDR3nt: TGTGCCAGCAGCCCCGGTGCCCTGAACACTGAAGCTTTCTTT; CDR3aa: CASSPGALNTEAFF
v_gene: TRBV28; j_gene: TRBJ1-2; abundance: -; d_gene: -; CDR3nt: TGTGCCATCGACAGAGCTAACTATGGCTACACCTTC; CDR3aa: CAIDRANYGYTF
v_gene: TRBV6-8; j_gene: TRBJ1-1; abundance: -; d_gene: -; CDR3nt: TGTGCCAGCAGTTACAATACGTATGGGAGCGCTGAAGCTTTCTTT; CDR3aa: CASSYNTYGSAEAFF
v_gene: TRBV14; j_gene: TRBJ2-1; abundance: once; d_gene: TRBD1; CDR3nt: TGTGCCAGCAGCCCGAGATCCGGGACAGGGGGAACTGAGCAGTTCTTC; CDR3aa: CASSPRSGTGGTEQFF
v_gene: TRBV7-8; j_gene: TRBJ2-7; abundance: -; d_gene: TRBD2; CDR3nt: TGTGCCAGCAGCCCCGGACTAGCGCTCCACGAGCAGTACTTC; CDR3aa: CASSPGLALHEQYF
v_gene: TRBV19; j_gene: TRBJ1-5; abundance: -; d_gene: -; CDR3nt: TGTGCCAGTAGTATCCGGGGTAACAATCAGCCCCAGCATTTT; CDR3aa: CASSIRGNNQPQHF
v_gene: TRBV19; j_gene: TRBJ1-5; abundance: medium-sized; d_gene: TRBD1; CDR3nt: TGTGCCAGTAAGGGGACAGGGACTAGCAATCAGCCCCAGCATTTT; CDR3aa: CASKGTGTSNQPQHF
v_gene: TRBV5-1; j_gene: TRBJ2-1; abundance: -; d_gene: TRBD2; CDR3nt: TGCGCCAGCAGCTTGGTTGGACTAGCGGACTACAATGAGCAGTTCTTC; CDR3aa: CASSLVGLADYNEQFF
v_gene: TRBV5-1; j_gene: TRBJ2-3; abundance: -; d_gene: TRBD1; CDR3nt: TGCGCCAGCACCCAAAGGACAGGGGACACAGATACGCAGTATTTT; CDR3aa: CASTQRTGDTDTQYF
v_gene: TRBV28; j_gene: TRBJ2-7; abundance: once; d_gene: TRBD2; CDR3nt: TGTGCCAGTGGACTAGTTCCCTACGAGCAGTACTTC; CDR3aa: CASGLVPYEQYF
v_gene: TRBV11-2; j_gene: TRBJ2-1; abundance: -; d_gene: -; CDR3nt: TGTGCCAGCAGCCTCATCCTGACTCCCGCAAATGAGCAGTTCTTC; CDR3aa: CASSLILTPANEQFF